This T cell receptor (beta chain) was obtained from a study of OX40 agonist ivuxolimab in advanced cancers. Germline trimming cut 4 bases from V and 3 bases from J; bases unmatched to any gene: 3. CDR3 length: 14 amino acids. In germline, CDR1 is MNHNY, CDR2 SVGAGI (reference sequence). Libraries were prepared by immunoSEQ multiplex PCR; TCRdb keeps only in-frame clonotypes and omits some of them. Counted here are tens of thousands of clones, roughly nine tenths occurring once; the ten biggest clones make up roughly 14%. The chain recombines TRBV6-6 with TRBJ1-5; 7 bases are shared with TRBD1. This TCR was recovered from an adult with an advanced solid tumor such as melanoma, head and neck, liver or kidney cancer. Sequencing used CD4+ or CD8+ T cells sorted from blood, obtained in a trial of the OX40 agonist ivuxolimab. Here the CDR3 reads CASSSTGANQPQHF. CDR3 coding DNA: TGTGCCAGCAGTTCTACAGGGGCCAATCAGCCCCAGCATTTT.